Presented here are 8 T cell receptor beta chains from one specimen sequenced in a study of early T cells in non-severe SARS-CoV-2 infection. TCRdb re-called the 5' RACE reads through MiXCR, storing one row per CDR3 protein. In the table there are more than 65,000 distinct CDR3 sequences, roughly 12% of which are singletons. The sequenced sample was whole blood, obtained at baseline. These receptor sequences come from an adult who was a healthcare worker with PCR-confirmed SARS-CoV-2 infection or an uninfected control (not recorded which).

This clonotype was recorded many times. V gene TRBV12-3 or TRBV12-4 combines with J gene TRBJ2-1, with 9 bases identical to TRBD2. With V trimmed by 5 bases and J by 0 bases, 5 bases remained unmatched. The CDR3 has 16 amino acids. CDR3 residues: CASSHPGLASYNEQFF. In DNA, the CDR3 is TGTGCCAGCAGTCACCCGGGACTAGCCTCCTACAATGAGCAGTTCTTC.

This clonotype was seen more than once but under ten times. This chain joins TRBV28 and TRBJ1-1; 10 bases match TRBD1. This CDR3 is 16 amino acids long. CDR1 MDHEN and CDR2 SYDVKM come from the germline V gene. Germline trimming cut 7 bases from V and 1 base from J; bases unmatched to any gene: 9. CDR3 nucleotide sequence: TGTGCCAGCAAGACAGGGGGCAAGTGGGGGAACACTGAAGCTTTCTTT. It codes for CASKTGGKWGNTEAFF.

The chain links TRBV5-1 to TRBJ1-1; TRBD1 aligns across 9 bases. V was pared by 0 bases and J by 3 bases, with 9 bases of the junction left unmatched. From germline, CDR1 is SGHRS and CDR2 YFSETQ. The CDR3 is 17 residues long. The chain's CDR3 is CASSLGTLTGGDTEAFF. CDR3 nucleotides: TGCGCCAGCAGCTTGGGTACCTTGACAGGGGGAGACACTGAAGCTTTCTTT.

This clonotype showed up many times. The chain couples TRBV29-1 to TRBJ2-1, with 9 bases matching TRBD1. V lost 3 bases and J lost 8; bases outside the gene matches: 11. Germline CDR1 is SQVTM and CDR2 is ANQGSEA. This CDR3 is built from 15 residues. CDR3 in DNA: TGCAGCGTTGATACGGTGTTGACAGGGGGTCATGAGCAGTTCTTC. Translating gives CSVDTVLTGGHEQFF.

The sample holds many counts of this clonotype. The chain links TRBV7-9 to TRBJ1-1; D unclear. Germline CDR1 reads SEHNR; CDR2 reads FQNEAQ (reference sequence). Between the trimmed V and J ends, which lost 11 bases and 4 bases, there was a span of 2 bases. The CDR3 extends over 8 amino acids. CDR3 sequence reads: CALTEAFF. The CDR3 nucleotides read TGTGCCCTCACTGAAGCTTTCTTT.

The table lists this clonotype with a few counts. The rearrangement joins TRBV6-1 to TRBJ2-3, with 9 bases identical to TRBD2. V lost 4 bases to trimming and J lost 5 bases; unmatched junction nucleotides: 7. CDR3 size: 15 residues. Germline assignment: CDR1 MNHNS and CDR2 SASEGT. CDR3 nucleotides: TGTGCCAGCAGTGTGGGCGGGGGGGGCGGAGATACGCAGTATTTT. Translation: CASSVGGGGGDTQYF.

V usage is TRBV3-1 and J usage is TRBJ2-5, with D possibly matching TRBD2 (6 bases). The germline V gene encodes CDR1 LGHDT and CDR2 YNNKEL (reference sequence). V gave up 3 bases and J gave up 2 bases, with 10 bases separating them. This CDR3 has 14 residues. The CDR3 DNA is TGTGCCAGCAGCCACCGGAGGGGACAAGAGACCCAGTACTTC. It translates to CASSHRRGQETQYF.

This clonotype appeared many times. The V call is TRBV28, the J call TRBJ1-2; D perhaps matches TRBD1 (5 bases). From germline, CDR1 is MDHEN and CDR2 SYDVKM. Trimming stripped 6 bases from V and 2 bases from J, with 10 bases between. This CDR3 is built from 13 residues. CDR3 sequence (DNA): TGTGCCAGCAGATGGACAAGCAACTATGGCTACACCTTC. Protein: CASRWTSNYGYTF.